The subject of this entry is one TCR beta chain. Its antigen is still unknown. This record comes from a study of T cells in Graves' hyperthyroidism and ophthalmopathy. Those patients with uncontrolled infection, other autoimmune disease, pregnancy or lactation were excluded. The PBMCs studied were ones that came from roughly 11 ml fresh peripheral blood. Study-level findings and limits: Blood held most thyroid clonotypes expanded above 0.001 frequency. Stable hyperthyroidism was separated from ophthalmopathy by a model based on 13 V-J features.

Amplification of TCR beta CDR3 regions used RNA as the template. The HTBI set primed first-round TCR CDR3 RT-PCR. TCRdb used MiXCR to reprocess the multiplex PCR reads, holding one entry per CDR3 protein. This table has about 640,000 distinct CDR3 sequences, around 21% appearing once. This TCR came from a young man with Graves' ophthalmopathy. The sample comprised blood.

CDR3 in amino acids: CASRDRTSGRGNEQFF. As DNA, the CDR3 is TGTGCCAGCAGGGACCGGACTAGCGGGAGGGGGAATGAGCAGTTCTTC. V gene TRBV28 combines with J gene TRBJ2-1; 15 bases line up with TRBD2. Germline trimming cut 6 bases from V and 7 bases from J; bases unmatched to any gene: 7. Germline CDR1 MDHEN, CDR2 SYDVKM. This CDR3 spans 16 amino acids.